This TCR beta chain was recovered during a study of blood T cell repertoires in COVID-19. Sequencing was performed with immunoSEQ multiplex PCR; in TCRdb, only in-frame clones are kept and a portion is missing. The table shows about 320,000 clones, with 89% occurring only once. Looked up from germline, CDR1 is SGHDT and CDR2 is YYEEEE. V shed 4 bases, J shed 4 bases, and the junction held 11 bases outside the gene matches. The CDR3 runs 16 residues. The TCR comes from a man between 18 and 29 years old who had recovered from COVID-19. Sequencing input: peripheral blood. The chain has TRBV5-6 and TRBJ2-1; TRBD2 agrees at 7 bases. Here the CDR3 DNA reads TGTGCCAGCAGCCCTGAGGCGGGAGCGCGATACAATGAGCAGTTCTTC. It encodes CASSPEAGARYNEQFF.